Presented here are 17 T cell receptor beta chains from one specimen sequenced in a study of blood T cell repertoires in COVID-19. Sequencing was performed with immunoSEQ multiplex PCR; in TCRdb, only in-frame clones are kept and a portion is missing. The sample contains 210,000 or so clones, more than 70% of which appear only once. Sequenced: PBMCs or T cells enriched from blood (not recorded which). Receptor source: a man in his thirties or forties with acute COVID-19.

CDR3 nucleotides: TGTGCCAGTAGTACGCCGGGACAGGAGAACTATGGCTACACCTTC. This codes for CASSTPGQENYGYTF. The chain uses TRBV19 and TRBJ1-2, with TRBD1 identical over 8 bases. The germline V gene encodes CDR1 LNHDA and CDR2 SQIVND (reference sequence). The CDR3 spans 15 residues. Trimming cost V 4 bases and J 2 bases; bases outside gene matches: 6. The full variable domain, its missing parts supplied by reference TRBV19 and TRBJ1-2, is DGGITQSPKYLFRKEGQNVTLSCEQNLNHDAMYWYRQDPGQGLRLIYYSQIVNDFQKGDIAEGYSVSREKKESFPLTVTSAQKNPTAFYLCASSTPGQENYGYTFGSGTRLTVV.

The V and J genes are TRBV3-1 (or the pseudogene TRBV3-2) and TRBJ2-7, with D possibly matching TRBD1 (6 bases). V lost 4 bases, J lost 3 bases, and 10 bases lay in between. The V gene's germline CDR1 is LGHDT and CDR2 YNNKEL (reference sequence). The CDR3 totals 13 residues. The CDR3 loop reads CASSRGQSYEQYF. CDR3 bases: TGTGCCAGCAGCCGGGGACAAAGCTACGAGCAGTACTTC.

The CDR3 DNA follows: TGTGCCAGCAGCTTGGGACACTCCTACGAGCAGTACTTC. This codes for CASSLGHSYEQYF. V usage is TRBV5-6 and J usage is TRBJ2-7, with unresolved D. V was trimmed by 0 bases and J by 0 bases, leaving 4 bases between them. The length of the CDR3 is 13 residues. Per germline, CDR1 SGHDT and CDR2 YYEEEE.

The chain uses TRBV4-1 and TRBJ2-1; 15 nucleotides align to TRBD2. The CDR3 spans 17 residues. Per the germline V gene, CDR1 is MGHRA and CDR2 is YSYEKL. J gave up 5 bases and V 0 bases, and 2 bases lay outside the gene matches. CDR3 residues: CASSQDGTSGGNNEQFF. As DNA, the CDR3 is TGCGCCAGCAGCCAAGATGGGACTAGCGGGGGGAACAATGAGCAGTTCTTC.

J is TRBJ2-5 and V is TRBV2; TRBD2 matches 8 bases. This CDR3 is 15 amino acids long. V was pared by 6 bases and J by 2 bases, with 8 bases of the junction left unmatched. Germline CDR1 SNHLY, CDR2 FYNNEI. The CDR3 DNA reads as TGTGCCAGCAGAGAAATGACTAGCGTACAAGAGACCCAGTACTTC. This codes for CASREMTSVQETQYF.

This clone was detected a few times. This chain links TRBV3-1 (or the pseudogene TRBV3-2) with TRBJ2-7; 9 bases align to TRBD1. J was trimmed by 3 bases and V by 8 bases; bases with no gene match: 5. Germline V gene sequence: CDR1 LGHDT, CDR2 YNNKEL (reference sequence). The CDR3 extends over 13 amino acids. The CDR3 bases are TGTGCCAGCCTGGGACAGGGAATCTACGAGCAGTACTTC. This codes for CASLGQGIYEQYF.

The chain recombines TRBV11-2 with TRBJ2-7; TRBD1 aligns across 9 bases. Germline V gene lookup returns CDR1 SGHAT and CDR2 FQNNGV. This CDR3 has 15 residues. The V gene end was trimmed by 3 bases and the J gene end by 2 bases; junction bases not matched to a gene: 5. This CDR3 reads CASSFRGQGTYEQYF. The CDR3 nucleotides are TGTGCCAGCAGCTTCAGAGGACAGGGGACCTACGAGCAGTACTTC.

This chain links TRBV9 with TRBJ1-1; 11 bases are a match to TRBD1. This CDR3 contains 14 residues. J gave up 1 base and V 9 bases, and 5 bases lay outside the gene matches. The germline V gene has CDR1 SGDLS and CDR2 YYNGEE. CDR3 in amino acids: CATGQGAENTEAFF. CDR3 in DNA: TGTGCCACTGGACAGGGGGCGGAGAACACTGAAGCTTTCTTT.

V and J are TRBV12-3 or TRBV12-4 and TRBJ2-4; D uncertain. The CDR3 consists of 12 residues. Trimming stripped 5 bases from V and 6 bases from J, with 8 bases between. CDR3 region: CASSATLNIQYF. As DNA, the CDR3 is TGTGCCAGCAGTGCGACACTAAACATTCAGTACTTC.

The chain has TRBV5-5 and TRBJ1-4; D gene ambiguous. The CDR3 length is 16 residues. V gave up 4 bases and J gave up 7 bases, with 20 bases separating them. Germline loops: CDR1 SGHKS, CDR2 YYEKEE (reference sequence). This chain's CDR3 is CASSPSDGRETEKLFF. In DNA, the CDR3 is TGTGCCAGCAGCCCATCGGACGGGAGGGAGACTGAAAAACTGTTTTTT.

The rearrangement uses TRBV29-1 and TRBJ2-1; 7 bases agree with TRBD2. This CDR3 contains 15 residues. The germline gives CDR1 SQVTM, CDR2 ANQGSEA. V trimming: 7 bases; J trimming: 0 bases; junction bases outside the gene matches: 9. CDR3: CSATQLASSYNEQFF. The CDR3 nucleotides read TGCAGCGCCACCCAACTAGCGAGCTCCTACAATGAGCAGTTCTTC.

This chain joins TRBV11-2 and TRBJ2-7; 7 nucleotides match TRBD1. Per the germline V gene, CDR1 is SGHAT and CDR2 is FQNNGV. Trimming took 5 bases from V and 2 from J; bases not matched to a gene: 12. The CDR3 is 16 residues long. The CDR3 DNA reads as TGTGCCAGCAGCACAAACTTAGGACAGGTAGCCTACGAGCAGTACTTC. The encoded protein is CASSTNLGQVAYEQYF.

The chain employs TRBV2 and TRBJ2-7; 8 bases align to TRBD1. J was trimmed by 2 bases and V by 6 bases; bases with no gene match: 6. The CDR3 loop spans 14 amino acids. The V gene's germline CDR1 is SNHLY and CDR2 FYNNEI. As DNA, the CDR3 is TGTGCCAGCAGGGGGGACAGGAGCGCCTACGAGCAGTACTTC. This gives the protein CASRGDRSAYEQYF.

The J gene is TRBJ2-1, the V gene TRBV29-1; 7 nucleotides agree with TRBD1. The CDR3 runs to 13 residues. Germline V lookup: CDR1 SQVTM, CDR2 ANQGSEA. After removal of 8 bases from V and 5 bases from J, the junction contained 9 bases not matched to a gene. The CDR3: CSLGDRLNNEQFF. CDR3 DNA sequence: TGCAGCCTAGGGGACAGACTCAACAATGAGCAGTTCTTC.

The chain recombines TRBV4-1 with TRBJ2-3; D is possibly TRBD1 (5 bases). Trimming took off 5 bases at V and 4 bases at J, with 13 bases between the two ends. The CDR3 is 14 residues long. Per the germline V gene, CDR1 is MGHRA and CDR2 is YSYEKL. The CDR3 spells CASSGAALADTQYF. CDR3 bases: TGCGCCAGCAGCGGGGCAGCCCTGGCAGATACGCAGTATTTT.

This clone has a handful of counts. The chain links TRBV12-3 or TRBV12-4 to TRBJ1-6; TRBD1 might be the D (5 bases). V was clipped by 2 bases and J by 10 bases, with 9 bases between them. This CDR3 is 13 amino acids long. CDR3 residues: CASSLQGSSPLHF. CDR3 DNA sequence: TGTGCCAGCAGTTTACAGGGTTCCTCACCCCTCCACTTT.

In nucleotides, the CDR3 is TGTGCCAGCAGGCTCCTTGGAGGCCGGACCTCTCGCGACGAGCAGTACTTC. As protein: CASRLLGGRTSRDEQYF. This rearrangement joins TRBV28 to TRBJ2-7; D possibly corresponds to TRBD2 (5 bases). Germline CDR1 MDHEN, CDR2 SYDVKM. The CDR3 totals 17 residues. Trimming pared 6 bases from V and 5 bases from J, leaving 26 bases between.